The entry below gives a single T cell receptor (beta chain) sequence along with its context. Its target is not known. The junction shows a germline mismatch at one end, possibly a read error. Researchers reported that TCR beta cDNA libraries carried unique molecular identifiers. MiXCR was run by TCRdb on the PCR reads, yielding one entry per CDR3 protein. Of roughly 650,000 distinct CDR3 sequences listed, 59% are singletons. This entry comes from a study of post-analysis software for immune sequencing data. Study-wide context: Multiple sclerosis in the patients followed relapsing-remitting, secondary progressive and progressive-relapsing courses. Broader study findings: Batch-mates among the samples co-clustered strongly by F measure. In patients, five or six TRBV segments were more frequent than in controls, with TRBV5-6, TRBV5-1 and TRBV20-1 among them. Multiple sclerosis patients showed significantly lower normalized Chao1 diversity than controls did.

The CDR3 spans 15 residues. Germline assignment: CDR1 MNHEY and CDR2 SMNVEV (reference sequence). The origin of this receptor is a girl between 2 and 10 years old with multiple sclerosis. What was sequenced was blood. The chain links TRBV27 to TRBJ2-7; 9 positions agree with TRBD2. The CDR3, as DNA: TGCACTCAGAGGGGCCCCCAGCGGGAGGCCTACGAGCAGTACTTC. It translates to CTQRGPQREAYEQYF.